These 21 T cell receptor beta chains were sequenced from one sample in a study of OX40 agonist ivuxolimab in advanced cancers. TCRdb's copy holds only in-frame clones and misses some; the assay was immunoSEQ multiplex PCR. The profile covers some 50,000 clones, with approximately 80% appearing a single time and about 0.69% taken by the ten largest. This specimen consisted of CD4+ or CD8+ T cells sorted from blood, obtained in a trial of the OX40 agonist ivuxolimab. The receptors come from an adult with an advanced solid tumor such as melanoma, head and neck, liver or kidney cancer.

The J gene is TRBJ1-5, the V gene TRBV29-1; tentatively, D is TRBD1 (5 bases). CDR3 length: 12 residues. V lost 4 bases and J 4 bases, leaving 8 bases between the germline ends. In germline, CDR1 is SQVTM, CDR2 ANQGSEA. The CDR3 loop is CSVGGLNQPQHF. Written as DNA, the CDR3 is TGCAGCGTTGGGGGGTTAAATCAGCCCCAGCATTTT.

The V call is TRBV11-3, the J call TRBJ2-5; TRBD2 matches at 10 bases. The CDR3 is 18 amino acids. Losses at the gene ends were 5 bases for V and 7 bases for J; bases not matched to a gene: 19. CDR1 is SGHNT and CDR2 is YENEEA in the germline V gene. The CDR3 spells CASSPDQRGGYHPGTQYF. The CDR3 nucleotides are TGTGCCAGCAGCCCCGACCAGCGGGGGGGATACCATCCAGGGACCCAGTACTTC.

This clone turned up a few times. V and J are TRBV2 and TRBJ2-7; TRBD1 aligns across 10 bases. The CDR3 sequence is 14 residues long. CDR1 and CDR2 from the germline V gene are SNHLY and FYNNEI. V lost 6 bases and J lost 0; bases outside the gene matches: 2. The CDR3 DNA follows: TGTGCCAGCAGGGACAGGGGGTTCTCCTACGAGCAGTACTTC. Translation gives CASRDRGFSYEQYF. The full variable domain, rest sourced from reference TRBV2 and TRBJ2-7, is EPEVTQTPSHQVTQMGQEVILRCVPISNHLYFYWYRQILGQKVEFLVSFYNNEISEKSEIFDDQFSVERPDGSNFTLKIRSTKLEDSAMYFCASRDRGFSYEQYFGPGTRLTVT.

The chain employs TRBV28 and TRBJ1-1; D uncertain. Germline V lookup: CDR1 MDHEN, CDR2 SYDVKM. V shed 4 bases and J shed 11 bases, with 11 bases lying between them. CDR3 length: 11 amino acids. CDR3 sequence reads: CASSSELRAFF. DNA of the CDR3: TGTGCCAGCAGTTCCGAGTTACGGGCTTTCTTT.

The chain uses TRBV11-3 and TRBJ1-4; the match to TRBD1 covers 7 bases. CDR3 size: 13 residues. CDR1 is SGHNT, CDR2 YENEEA, per germline. The ends lost 3 bases at V and 15 bases at J; junction bases unmatched: 10. CDR3 amino acids: CASSLGTGDRMFF. CDR3 bases: TGTGCCAGCAGCTTGGGAACAGGGGATCGTATGTTTTTT.

This clone occurred a few times. The CDR3 loop is CASSYWSGDRVYEQYF. The CDR3 coding sequence is TGTGCCAGCAGTTACTGGTCAGGGGACAGGGTCTACGAGCAGTACTTC. The chain couples TRBV6-5 to TRBJ2-7; TRBD1 agrees at 9 bases. This CDR3 is built from 16 residues. The V gene's germline CDR1 is MNHEY and CDR2 SVGAGI. The junction had 7 bases not matched to a gene; V was cut back by 1 base and J by 3 bases.

This clone is a singleton in its sample. The chain couples TRBV9 to TRBJ1-2, with 9 bases fitting TRBD1. V lost 4 bases, J lost 6 bases, and 13 bases stayed unmatched. Germline CDR1 SGDLS, CDR2 YYNGEE. There are 16 residues in the CDR3. CDR3: CASSTSPGTGMDGYTF. The CDR3 DNA reads TGTGCCAGCAGCACCTCCCCAGGGACAGGGATGGATGGCTACACCTTC.

The CDR3 spells CASSIFGQGNTEAFF. The CDR3, as DNA: TGTGCCAGTAGTATCTTCGGACAGGGGAACACTGAAGCTTTCTTT. The chain couples TRBV19 to TRBJ1-1, with 8 bases that match TRBD1. Trimming removed 3 bases from V and 1 base from J; junction bases left unmatched: 4. The CDR3 length is 15 residues. The V gene's germline CDR1 is LNHDA and CDR2 SQIVND (reference sequence).

CDR3 region: CASTSIEGADYNEQFF. In nucleotides, the CDR3 is TGTGCCAGCACCTCGATAGAGGGGGCCGACTACAATGAGCAGTTCTTC. The chain recombines TRBV7-8 with TRBJ2-1; 7 bases are shared with TRBD1. From germline, CDR1 is SGHVS and CDR2 FQNEAQ. The CDR3 is 16 residues long. J was trimmed by 3 bases and V by 7 bases; bases with no gene match: 12.

This clone occurred a few times. The rearrangement links TRBV13 to TRBJ2-3, with 7 bases identical to TRBD2. The germline gives CDR1 PRHDT, CDR2 FYEKMQ (reference sequence). The CDR3 spans 19 residues. Unmatched junction bases numbered 15, after V lost 2 bases and J lost 1 base. The CDR3: CASSLFALAGPRGTDTQYF. CDR3 DNA sequence: TGTGCCAGCAGCTTATTCGCCTTAGCGGGTCCACGAGGCACAGATACGCAGTATTTT.

The chain carries TRBV15 and TRBJ1-2; no reliable D call. The CDR3 runs 14 residues. Trimming removed 1 base at V and 2 bases at J, with 8 bases between. Germline loops: CDR1 LNHNV, CDR2 YYDKDF (reference sequence). CDR3 sequence reads: CATSRAQENYGYTF. The CDR3 nucleotides are TGTGCCACCAGCAGAGCGCAGGAAAACTATGGCTACACCTTC.

The chain links TRBV2 to TRBJ1-6, with a weak D call TRBD1 (6 bases). Trimming cost V 6 bases and J 0 bases, with 12 bases left between them. Germline V gene sequence: CDR1 SNHLY, CDR2 FYNNEI. CDR3 size: 16 residues. The CDR3 nucleotides are TGTGCCAGCAGAGGACAGCCCAACTCCTATAATTCACCCCTCCACTTT. Its protein product is CASRGQPNSYNSPLHF. The complete variable domain, with remaining parts taken from reference TRBV2 and TRBJ1-6, reads EPEVTQTPSHQVTQMGQEVILRCVPISNHLYFYWYRQILGQKVEFLVSFYNNEISEKSEIFDDQFSVERPDGSNFTLKIRSTKLEDSAMYFCASRGQPNSYNSPLHFGNGTRLTVT.

V gene TRBV27 combines with J gene TRBJ2-7; perhaps TRBD1 as D (6 bases). Germline V CDR1 and CDR2: MNHEY, SMNVEV (reference sequence). The CDR3 sequence is 13 residues long. The V end lost 4 bases, the J end lost 6 bases, and 13 bases lay between the germline ends. The CDR3 sequence is CASSSGTKGEQYF. In nucleotides, the CDR3 is TGTGCCAGCAGTTCCGGGACAAAGGGCGAGCAGTACTTC.

This clone was observed a single time. The chain links TRBV19 to TRBJ1-4; 7 bases match TRBD1. The CDR3 totals 14 residues. The germline gives CDR1 LNHDA, CDR2 SQIVND (reference sequence). V gave up 6 bases and J gave up 5 bases; unmatched junction bases: 6. The CDR3 loop reads CASSLGQMNEKLFF. CDR3 in DNA: TGTGCCAGTAGCCTGGGACAGATGAATGAAAAACTGTTTTTT.

The chain joins TRBV11-2 to TRBJ2-3; D is uncertain. From germline, CDR1 is SGHAT and CDR2 FQNNGV. V lost 5 bases to trimming and J lost 2 bases, with 14 bases between them. The CDR3 extends over 15 amino acids. CDR3 DNA: TGTGCCAGCAGCACCCCCCGAGGCCCCACAGATACGCAGTATTTT. Encoded protein: CASSTPRGPTDTQYF.

J is TRBJ2-2 and V is TRBV18; D gene ambiguous. Germline V lookup: CDR1 KGHSH, CDR2 LQKENI. The CDR3 length is 12 residues. Trimming pared 0 bases from V and 6 bases from J, leaving 2 bases between. The CDR3 coding sequence is TGTGCCAGCTCACCACCATCCGGGGAGCTGTTTTTT. Residues: CASSPPSGELFF.

The gene calls are TRBV6-6 and TRBJ1-1; TRBD1 aligns across 8 bases. The CDR3 spans 14 residues. Trimming at V came to 6 bases and at J to 3 bases, leaving 6 bases not matched to a gene. Germline V CDR1 and CDR2: MNHNY, SVGAGI (reference sequence). The CDR3 region has the DNA TGTGCCAGCAGAGACGGACAGGGTGACACTGAAGCTTTCTTT. The encoded protein is CASRDGQGDTEAFF.

The rearrangement joins TRBV7-6 to TRBJ2-3, with 9 nucleotides matching TRBD2. The CDR3 loop spans 16 amino acids. Trimming at V came to 1 base and at J to 1 base, leaving 3 bases not matched to a gene. Germline V gene sequence: CDR1 SGHVS, CDR2 FNYEAQ. The CDR3 coding sequence is TGTGCCAGCAGCTTAGGGTCTAGCGGGGGCACAGATACGCAGTATTTT. It encodes CASSLGSSGGTDTQYF.

This chain connects TRBV11-2 to TRBJ2-7; unclear D gene. Matching the DNA end better, TRBJ2-1 makes the J call doubtful. The CDR3 consists of 13 residues. The V gene's germline CDR1 is SGHAT and CDR2 FQNNGV. In DNA form, the CDR3 reads TGTGCCAGCAGCTTCGACCGAAACAATGAGCAGTTCTTC. Encoded protein: CASSFDRNNEQFF.

The chain uses TRBV6-5 and TRBJ1-5; D is uncertain. This CDR3 comprises 14 residues. V was pared by 5 bases and J by 3 bases, with 11 bases between. CDR1 is MNHEY and CDR2 is SVGAGI in the germline V gene. The chain's CDR3 is CASSPRGANQPQHF. DNA of the CDR3: TGTGCCAGCAGTCCTCGGGGAGCCAATCAGCCCCAGCATTTT.

This sequence joins TRBV7-3 and TRBJ1-2; a weak D match, TRBD1 (6 bases). The CDR3 runs to 14 residues. Germline V CDR1 and CDR2: SGHTA, FQGTGA. The germline V and J ends were trimmed by 6 bases and 1 base, with 12 bases remaining between them. This chain's CDR3 is CASSTGTSNYGYTF. As DNA, the CDR3 is TGTGCCAGCAGTACCGGGACAAGTAACTATGGCTACACCTTC.